Included here is one TCR beta chain sequence, with context. Its antigen is currently unknown. The sample is drawn from a study of hypomethylating agent response in myelodysplastic syndrome. As for the study in general: The most frequent mutation was TET2, in about 50% of the 11 patients. Response meant complete response or hematologic improvement; all other patients were non-responders. Overall study findings and caveats: After treatment, novel clonotypes emerged more in responders, contracted ones more in non-responders.

No T-cell subset sorting was done; bone marrow was analyzed in bulk. The CDR3 extends over 14 amino acids. Germline CDR1 MNHEY, CDR2 SMNVEV (reference sequence). Trimming shortened V by 6 bases and J by 0 bases, and 12 bases separated the two germline ends. Repertoires were generated with immunoSEQ multiplex PCR, while TCRdb's copy carries only in-frame clones and drops some. This sample has some 3,100 clones, with roughly 77% found just once. The clonotype comes from a human donor with myelodysplastic syndrome. The rearrangement uses TRBV27 and TRBJ2-7, with no clear D. Sequencing used bone marrow, obtained before or after starting hypomethylating agent treatment for myelodysplastic syndrome (not recorded which). The CDR3 spells CASSKGSSSYEQYF. The CDR3 DNA sequence: TGTGCCAGCAGCAAAGGGTCGAGCTCCTACGAGCAGTACTTC.